The clone carrying this T cell receptor beta chain appeared many times. Its antigen is not identified. The sample is drawn from a study of CD8 T cells in ankylosing spondylitis. Germline loops: CDR1 MNHNS, CDR2 SASEGT. This CDR3 region has 13 residues. Trimming left V 3 bases short and J 2 bases short, with 7 bases between. TCR beta libraries were made by quantitative 5'-RACE with molecular barcodes. TCRdb re-called the 5' RACE reads through MiXCR, storing one row per CDR3 protein. The data show 200,000 or so distinct CDR3 sequences, about 26% seen once. Findings of the study overall: It appeared that ankylosing spondylitis blood was characterized by a TCR beta motif of eight highly homologous variants. It was reported that disease-linked clones were significantly enriched in matched ankylosing spondylitis synovial fluid.

This clonotype was obtained from a male donor with ankylosing spondylitis or in good health (not recorded which). The chain has TRBV6-1 and TRBJ2-5; no reliable D call. Sample: blood, either unsorted or a sorted T cell fraction (not recorded which). The chain's CDR3 is CASSDQFQETQYF. In DNA form, the CDR3 reads TGTGCCAGCAGTGATCAGTTTCAAGAGACCCAGTACTTC.